Given below is one T cell receptor beta chain in context. The data were obtained in a study of blood T cell repertoires in COVID-19. Overall study: PBMCs, B-cell-depleted T cells, or T cells were the source of the cDNA or gDNA that made up the material.

Authors' data handling: Amplification of reference gene primers was used by the study to estimate nucleated cell counts. TCRdb keeps only in-frame clones here, not all; method: immunoSEQ multiplex PCR. V, J and clone size reflect that table, while D and trimming were determined from the DNA. The repertoire holds 250,000 or so clones, with 84% as singletons. This sequence was found in a man aged 40-50 years who had recovered from COVID-19. The sequencing sample was made of peripheral blood.

The CDR3 DNA follows: TGTGCCAGCAGTCGGACACCCAGACTTAATGGGGCCAACGTCCTGACTTTC. Its translation is CASSRTPRLNGANVLTF. V is TRBV9 and J is TRBJ2-6; D is perhaps TRBD1 (5 bases). V lost 5 bases and J 3 bases, leaving 18 bases between the germline ends. CDR1 and CDR2 (germline): SGDLS, YYNGEE. This CDR3 is built from 17 residues.